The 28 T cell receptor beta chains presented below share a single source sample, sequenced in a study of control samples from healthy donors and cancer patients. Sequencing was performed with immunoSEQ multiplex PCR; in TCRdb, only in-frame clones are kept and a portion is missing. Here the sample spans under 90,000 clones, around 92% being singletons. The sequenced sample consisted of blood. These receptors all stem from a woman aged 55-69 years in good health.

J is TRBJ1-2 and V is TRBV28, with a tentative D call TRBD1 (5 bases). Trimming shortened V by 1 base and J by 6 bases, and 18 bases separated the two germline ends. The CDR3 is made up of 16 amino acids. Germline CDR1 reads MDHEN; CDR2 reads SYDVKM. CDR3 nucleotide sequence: TGTGCCAGCAGTTTATCAATCCCGATACTGGGGGATGGCTACACCTTC. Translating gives CASSLSIPILGDGYTF.

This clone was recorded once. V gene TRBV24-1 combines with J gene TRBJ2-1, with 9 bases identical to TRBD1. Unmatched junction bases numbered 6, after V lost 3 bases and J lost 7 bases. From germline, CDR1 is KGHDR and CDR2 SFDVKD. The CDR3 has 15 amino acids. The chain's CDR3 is CATSDDRGVRNEQFF. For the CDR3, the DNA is TGTGCCACCAGTGATGACAGGGGGGTACGAAATGAGCAGTTCTTC.

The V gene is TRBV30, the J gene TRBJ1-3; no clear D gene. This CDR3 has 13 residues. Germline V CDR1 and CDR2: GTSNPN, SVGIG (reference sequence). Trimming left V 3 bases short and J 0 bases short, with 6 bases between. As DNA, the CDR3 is TGTGCCTGGAGCGGCAGCTCTGGAAACACCATATATTTT. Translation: CAWSGSSGNTIYF.

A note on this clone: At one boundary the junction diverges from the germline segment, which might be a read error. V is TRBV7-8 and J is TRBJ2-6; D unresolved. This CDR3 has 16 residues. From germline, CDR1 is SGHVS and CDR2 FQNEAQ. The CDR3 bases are TGTGCCAGCAGCTTAGGCCGGCTATCTGGGTCCAACGTCCTGACTTTC. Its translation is CASSLGRLSGSNVLTF.

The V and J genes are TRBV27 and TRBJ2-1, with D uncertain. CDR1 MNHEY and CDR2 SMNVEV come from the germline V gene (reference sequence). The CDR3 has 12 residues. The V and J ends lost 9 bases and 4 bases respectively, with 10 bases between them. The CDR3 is CASLTDYNEQFF. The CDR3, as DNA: TGTGCCAGTTTAACCGATTACAATGAGCAGTTCTTC.

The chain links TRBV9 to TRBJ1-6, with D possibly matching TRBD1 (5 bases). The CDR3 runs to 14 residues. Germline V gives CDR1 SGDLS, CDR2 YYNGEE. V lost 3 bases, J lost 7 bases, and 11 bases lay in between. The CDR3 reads CASSATDPNSPLHF. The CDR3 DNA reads TGTGCCAGCAGCGCGACAGATCCGAATTCACCCCTCCACTTT.

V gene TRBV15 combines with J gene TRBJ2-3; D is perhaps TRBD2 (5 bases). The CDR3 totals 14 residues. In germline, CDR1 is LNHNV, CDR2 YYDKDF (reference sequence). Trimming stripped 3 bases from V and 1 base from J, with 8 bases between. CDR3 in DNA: TGTGCCACCAGCAGTAGGACTCGCACAGATACGCAGTATTTT. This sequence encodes CATSSRTRTDTQYF.

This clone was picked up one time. The CDR3, as DNA: TGTGCCAGCGTGCCGACAGGGGAAGGACAGACCCAGTACTTC. It translates to CASVPTGEGQTQYF. The rearrangement links TRBV2 to TRBJ2-5, with 8 bases identical to TRBD1. The J segment lost 6 bases and the V segment lost 8 bases, leaving 11 bases of the junction unmatched. CDR1 and CDR2 from the germline V gene are SNHLY and FYNNEI. The CDR3 is 14 amino acids.

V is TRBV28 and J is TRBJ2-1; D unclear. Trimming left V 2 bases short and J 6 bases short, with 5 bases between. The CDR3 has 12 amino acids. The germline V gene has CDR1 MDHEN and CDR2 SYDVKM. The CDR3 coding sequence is TGTGCCAGCAGTTTAAACTCCAATGAGCAGTTCTTC. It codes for CASSLNSNEQFF.

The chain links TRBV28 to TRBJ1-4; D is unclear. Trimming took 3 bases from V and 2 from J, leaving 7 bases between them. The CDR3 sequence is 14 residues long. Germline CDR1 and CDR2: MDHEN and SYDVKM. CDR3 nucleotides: TGTGCCAGCAGTTTTCATAGGACTAATGAAAAACTGTTTTTT. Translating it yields CASSFHRTNEKLFF. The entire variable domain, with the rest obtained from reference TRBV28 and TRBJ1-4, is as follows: DVKVTQSSRYLVKRTGEKVFLECVQDMDHENMFWYRQDPGLGLRLIYFSYDVKMKEKGDIPEGYSVSREKKERFSLILESASTNQTSMYLCASSFHRTNEKLFFGSGTQLSVL.

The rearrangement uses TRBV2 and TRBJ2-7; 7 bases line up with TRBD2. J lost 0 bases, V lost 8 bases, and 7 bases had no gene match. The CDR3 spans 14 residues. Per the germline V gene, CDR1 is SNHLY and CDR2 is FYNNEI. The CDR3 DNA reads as TGTGCCAGCCAAGCGGGATCCAGCTCCTACGAGCAGTACTTC. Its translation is CASQAGSSSYEQYF.

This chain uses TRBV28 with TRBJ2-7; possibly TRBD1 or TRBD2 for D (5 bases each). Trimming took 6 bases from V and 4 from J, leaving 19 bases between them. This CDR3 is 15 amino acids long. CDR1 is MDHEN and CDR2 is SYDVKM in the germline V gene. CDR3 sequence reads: CASSPPGTGIYEQYF. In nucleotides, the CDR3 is TGTGCCAGCAGCCCGCCGGGGACCGGGATTTACGAGCAGTACTTC.

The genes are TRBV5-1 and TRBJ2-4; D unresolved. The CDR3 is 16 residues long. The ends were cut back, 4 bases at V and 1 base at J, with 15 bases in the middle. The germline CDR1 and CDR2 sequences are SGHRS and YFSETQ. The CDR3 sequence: CASSVDGPYAKNIQYF. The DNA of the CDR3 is TGCGCCAGCAGCGTCGACGGTCCCTATGCCAAAAACATTCAGTACTTC.

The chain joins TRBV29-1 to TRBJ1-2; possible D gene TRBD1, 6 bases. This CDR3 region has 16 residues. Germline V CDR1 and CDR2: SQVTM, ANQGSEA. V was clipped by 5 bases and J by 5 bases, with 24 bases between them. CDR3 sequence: CSVSYSQGILTYGYTF. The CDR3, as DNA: TGCAGCGTTTCCTATTCACAGGGTATTCTGACTTATGGCTACACCTTC. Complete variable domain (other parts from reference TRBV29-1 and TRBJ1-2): SAVISQKPSRDICQRGTSLTIQCQVDSQVTMMFWYRQQPGQSLTLIATANQGSEATYESGFVIDKFPISRPNLTFSTLTVSNMSPEDSSIYLCSVSYSQGILTYGYTFGSGTRLTVV.

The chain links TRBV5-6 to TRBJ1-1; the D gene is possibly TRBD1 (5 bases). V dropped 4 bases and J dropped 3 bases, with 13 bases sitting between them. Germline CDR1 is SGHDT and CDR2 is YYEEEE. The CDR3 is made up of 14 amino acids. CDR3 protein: CASSAHRRDTEAFF. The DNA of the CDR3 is TGTGCCAGCAGCGCACATCGCAGGGACACTGAAGCTTTCTTT.

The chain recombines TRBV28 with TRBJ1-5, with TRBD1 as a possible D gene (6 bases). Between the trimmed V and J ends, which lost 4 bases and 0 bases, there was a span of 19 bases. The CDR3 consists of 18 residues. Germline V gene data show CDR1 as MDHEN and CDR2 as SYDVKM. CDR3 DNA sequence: TGTGCCAGCAGTTCCTCATCGGGGGGCGGATATAGCAATCAGCCCCAGCATTTT. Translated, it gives CASSSSSGGGYSNQPQHF.

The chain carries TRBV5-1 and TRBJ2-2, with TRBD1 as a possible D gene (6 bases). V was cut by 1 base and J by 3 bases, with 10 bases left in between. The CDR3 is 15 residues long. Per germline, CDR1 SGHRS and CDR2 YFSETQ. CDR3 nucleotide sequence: TGCGCCAGCAGCTTGTCAGGGGTGGACACCGGGGAGCTGTTTTTT. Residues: CASSLSGVDTGELFF.

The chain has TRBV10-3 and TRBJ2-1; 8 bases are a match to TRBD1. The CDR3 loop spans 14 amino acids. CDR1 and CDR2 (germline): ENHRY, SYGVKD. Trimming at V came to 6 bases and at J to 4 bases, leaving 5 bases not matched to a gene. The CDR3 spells CAIRAGTGYNEQFF. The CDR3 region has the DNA TGTGCCATCAGGGCCGGGACAGGATACAATGAGCAGTTCTTC.

The CDR3 sequence is CASSRVWGNDQPQHF. CDR3 DNA: TGTGCCAGTAGTAGGGTCTGGGGGAATGATCAGCCCCAGCATTTT. This sequence joins TRBV19 and TRBJ1-5; a possible D gene is TRBD1 (5 bases). The V end lost 4 bases, the J end lost 5 bases, and 15 bases lay between the germline ends. Germline V gene data show CDR1 as LNHDA and CDR2 as SQIVND (reference sequence). This CDR3 has 15 amino acids. Filled out from reference TRBV19 and TRBJ1-5, the complete variable domain reads DGGITQSPKYLFRKEGQNVTLSCEQNLNHDAMYWYRQDPGQGLRLIYYSQIVNDFQKGDIAEGYSVSREKKESFPLTVTSAQKNPTAFYLCASSRVWGNDQPQHFGDGTRLSIL.

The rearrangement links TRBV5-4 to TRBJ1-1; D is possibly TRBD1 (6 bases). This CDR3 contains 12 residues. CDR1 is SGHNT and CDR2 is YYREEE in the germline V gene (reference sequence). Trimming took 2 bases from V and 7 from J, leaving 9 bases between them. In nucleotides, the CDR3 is TGTGCCAGCAGCTTCAGGGGCGGTGAAGCTTTCTTT. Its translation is CASSFRGGEAFF.

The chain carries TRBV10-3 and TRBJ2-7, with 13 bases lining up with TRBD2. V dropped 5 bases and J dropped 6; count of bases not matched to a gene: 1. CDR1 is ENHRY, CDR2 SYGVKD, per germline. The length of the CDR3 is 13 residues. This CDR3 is CAISTSGRGEQYF. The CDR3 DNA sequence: TGTGCCATCAGTACTAGCGGGAGGGGCGAGCAGTACTTC.

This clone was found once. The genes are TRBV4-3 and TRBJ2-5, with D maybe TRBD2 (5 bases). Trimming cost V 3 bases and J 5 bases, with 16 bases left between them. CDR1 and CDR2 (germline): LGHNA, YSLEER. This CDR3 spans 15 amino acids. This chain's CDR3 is CASSQAPGVGETQYF. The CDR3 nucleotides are TGCGCCAGCAGCCAGGCACCCGGGGTCGGGGAGACCCAGTACTTC.

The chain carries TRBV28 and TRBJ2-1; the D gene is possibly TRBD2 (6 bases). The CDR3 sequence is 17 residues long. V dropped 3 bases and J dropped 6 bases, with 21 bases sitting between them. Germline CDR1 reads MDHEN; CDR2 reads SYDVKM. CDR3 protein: CASSFPEGSGDSNEQFF. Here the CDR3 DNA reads TGTGCCAGCAGTTTTCCAGAGGGTAGCGGAGATTCCAATGAGCAGTTCTTC.

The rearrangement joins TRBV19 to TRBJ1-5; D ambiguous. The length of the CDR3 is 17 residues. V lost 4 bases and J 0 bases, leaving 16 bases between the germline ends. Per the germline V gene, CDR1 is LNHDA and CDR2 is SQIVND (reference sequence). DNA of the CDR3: TGTGCCAGTAGTAAGGTCCCACGGGCTGATAGCAATCAGCCCCAGCATTTT. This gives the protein CASSKVPRADSNQPQHF.

CDR3: CAWRGGQPNIQYF. The CDR3 DNA is TGTGCCTGGAGGGGCGGACAGCCAAACATTCAGTACTTC. The chain employs TRBV30 and TRBJ2-4; tentatively, D is TRBD1 (6 bases). Trimming shortened V by 3 bases and J by 6 bases, and 12 bases separated the two germline ends. Germline V gene data show CDR1 as GTSNPN and CDR2 as SVGIG (reference sequence). This CDR3 contains 13 residues.

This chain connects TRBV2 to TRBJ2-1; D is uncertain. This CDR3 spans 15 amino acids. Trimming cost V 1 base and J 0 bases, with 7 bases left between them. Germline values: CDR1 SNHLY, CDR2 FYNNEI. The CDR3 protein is CASSEERSSYNEQFF. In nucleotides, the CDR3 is TGTGCCAGCAGTGAAGAGAGAAGCTCCTACAATGAGCAGTTCTTC.

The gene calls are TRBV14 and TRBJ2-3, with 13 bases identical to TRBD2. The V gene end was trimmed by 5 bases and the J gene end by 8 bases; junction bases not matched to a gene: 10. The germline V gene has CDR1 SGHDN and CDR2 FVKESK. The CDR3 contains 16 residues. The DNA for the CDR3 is TGTGCCAGCAGCGGAGGACTAGCGGGAGCTAGGAGTACGCAGTATTTT. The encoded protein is CASSGGLAGARSTQYF.

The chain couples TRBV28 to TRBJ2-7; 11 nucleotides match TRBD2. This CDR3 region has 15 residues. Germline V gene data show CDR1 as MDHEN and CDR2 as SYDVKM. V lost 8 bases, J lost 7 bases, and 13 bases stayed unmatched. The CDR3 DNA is TGTGCCAGCGGGAATAGCGGGAGGGCCTATGAGGAGCAGTACTTC. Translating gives CASGNSGRAYEEQYF.